Presented here are 27 T cell receptor beta chains from one specimen sequenced in a study of vaccination and CD4 T cells after COVID-19 (dated by TCRdb to 2021 to 2024). No cognate antigen is known for these TCRs. In the paper's terms, the treatment or condition label means: 10-day PBMC culture with coronavirus spike peptide pools or control peptides (ViraFEST assay). Library creation used PCR. The data were produced on an Illumina iSeq 100. TCR sequencing of DNA from cultured CD4+ T cells used the Oncomine TCR Beta short-read assay at the Johns Hopkins FTIC core. TCRdb reran the public reads through fastp at Q25 and MiXCR, keeping productive beta chains. Rows merge per CDR3 protein into single entries with the most common DNA and genes. The sample table contains roughly 20,000 distinct CDR3 sequences; only one count was recorded for over 60% of them. The top ten clones comprise over 6% of the sample.

Sequencing was performed on CD4+ T cells from blood, cultured in vitro. These TCRs come from a human donor who had recovered from COVID-19.

The chain combines TRBV7-9 with TRBJ1-1; D is unclear. Germline V gives CDR1 SEHNR, CDR2 FQNEAQ (reference sequence). The CDR3 runs 15 residues. V lost 4 bases and J 1 base, leaving 13 bases between the germline ends. This chain's CDR3 is CASSSEPFSNTEAFF. DNA for the CDR3: TGTGCCAGCAGCTCCGAGCCCTTCTCGAACACTGAAGCTTTCTTT.

This chain uses TRBV6-1 with TRBJ2-3; maybe TRBD1 (6 bases). This CDR3 has 13 residues. Deletions cut 10 bases from V and 3 bases from J, with 14 bases between. CDR1 is MNHNS and CDR2 is SASEGT in the germline V gene. The CDR3 loop is CATQGFGTDTQYF. CDR3 nucleotides: TGTGCCACCCAGGGGTTCGGGACAGATACGCAGTATTTT.

This rearrangement joins TRBV7-8 to TRBJ1-1, with a possible D match to TRBD1 (5 bases). Germline V gene sequence: CDR1 SGHVS, CDR2 FQNEAQ. This CDR3 contains 16 residues. Deletions cut 5 bases from V and 3 bases from J, with 19 bases between. The DNA for the CDR3 is TGTGCCAGCAGCCCAGAGGTGTGGGGCTCGGACACTGAAGCTTTCTTT. It is translated as CASSPEVWGSDTEAFF.

The J gene is TRBJ1-4, the V gene TRBV28; TRBD1 matches at 8 bases. The V gene's germline CDR1 is MDHEN and CDR2 SYDVKM. The CDR3 has 14 residues. J lost 10 bases, V lost 3 bases, and 7 bases had no gene match. The CDR3 nucleotides are TGTGCCAGCAGTTTGGGGCAGGGGGCGCGAAAACTGTTTTTT. It encodes CASSLGQGARKLFF. Drawing the rest from reference TRBV28 and TRBJ1-4, the complete variable domain is DVKVTQSSRYLVKRTGEKVFLECVQDMDHENMFWYRQDPGLGLRLIYFSYDVKMKEKGDIPEGYSVSREKKERFSLILESASTNQTSMYLCASSLGQGARKLFFGSGTQLSVL.

The V call is TRBV15, the J call TRBJ2-2; D is possibly TRBD2 (6 bases). Germline V gene lookup returns CDR1 LNHNV and CDR2 YYDKDF (reference sequence). V gave up 0 bases and J gave up 2 bases, with 16 bases separating them. This CDR3 has 18 amino acids. CDR3 protein: CATSRDMAGPLNTGELFF. DNA for the CDR3: TGTGCCACCAGCAGAGATATGGCGGGACCATTAAACACCGGGGAGCTGTTTTTT. Combining the CDR3 with reference TRBV15 and TRBJ2-2 gives the whole variable domain DAMVIQNPRYQVTQFGKPVTLSCSQTLNHNVMYWYQQKSSQAPKLLFHYYDKDFNNEADTPDNFQSRRPNTSFCFLDIRSPGLGDTAMYLCATSRDMAGPLNTGELFFGEGSRLTVL.

The J gene is TRBJ1-5, the V gene TRBV10-3; D gene ambiguous. Germline values: CDR1 ENHRY, CDR2 SYGVKD. V lost 4 bases to trimming and J lost 5 bases, with 12 bases between them. The CDR3 consists of 14 residues. The CDR3 sequence: CAISGSGVYQPQHF. In nucleotides, the CDR3 is TGTGCCATCAGTGGATCCGGGGTGTATCAGCCCCAGCATTTT.

The rearrangement joins TRBV27 to TRBJ1-6, with 7 bases aligning to TRBD1. The CDR3 extends over 14 amino acids. Germline lookup yields CDR1 MNHEY and CDR2 SMNVEV (reference sequence). Trimming took 5 bases from V and 10 from J; bases not matched to a gene: 8. The CDR3 reads CASSPRQGSSPLHF. For the CDR3, the DNA is TGTGCCAGCAGTCCCAGACAGGGAAGCTCACCCCTCCACTTT.

This clonotype was detected once. The chain uses TRBV24-1 and TRBJ2-7, with 9 nucleotides matching TRBD1. Trimming took 6 bases from V and 4 from J; bases not matched to a gene: 3. Germline CDR1 reads KGHDR; CDR2 reads SFDVKD. This CDR3 spans 13 amino acids. In DNA, the CDR3 is TGTGCCACCAGTCGGACAGGGGCATACGAGCAGTACTTC. It codes for CATSRTGAYEQYF.

The sample holds a few counts of this clonotype. The chain employs TRBV27 and TRBJ1-2, with 9 positions matching TRBD1. Germline-derived CDR1 and CDR2 are MNHEY and SMNVEV (reference sequence). The J segment lost 4 bases and the V segment lost 4 bases, leaving 7 bases of the junction unmatched. This CDR3 has 15 amino acids. CDR3 in DNA: TGTGCCAGCAGTTCATTGAGGGACAGGGCCTATGGCTACACCTTC. Its protein product is CASSSLRDRAYGYTF.

The chain uses TRBV6-2 or TRBV6-3 and TRBJ2-3, with a tentative D call TRBD1 (5 bases). This CDR3 spans 13 amino acids. V lost 5 bases and J 3 bases, leaving 9 bases between the germline ends. Per the germline V gene, CDR1 is MNHEY and CDR2 is SVGEGT. The CDR3 reads CASSAQGTDTQYF. The CDR3 DNA reads as TGTGCCAGCAGTGCCCAGGGTACAGATACGCAGTATTTT.

This chain connects TRBV7-3 to TRBJ2-3; D not certain. The ends were cut back, 5 bases at V and 0 bases at J, with 6 bases in the middle. Germline CDR1 reads SGHTA; CDR2 reads FQGTGA. This CDR3 comprises 13 residues. CDR3 nucleotide sequence: TGTGCCAGCAGCCCGCCTAGCACAGATACGCAGTATTTT. Protein: CASSPPSTDTQYF.

V is TRBV11-3 and J is TRBJ2-2; 10 bases line up with TRBD1. CDR1 and CDR2 (germline): SGHNT, YENEEA. The V segment lost 4 bases and the J segment 0 bases; nucleotides outside the gene matches: 5. The CDR3 sequence is 17 residues long. The CDR3 protein is CASSSGQGPANTGELFF. The CDR3 DNA follows: TGTGCCAGCAGCTCGGGACAGGGGCCCGCGAACACCGGGGAGCTGTTTTTT.

This clonotype showed up just a few times. The V call is TRBV6-5, the J call TRBJ2-7; 11 positions match TRBD2. The V gene's germline CDR1 is MNHEY and CDR2 SVGAGI. Trimming at V came to 4 bases and at J to 3 bases, leaving 5 bases not matched to a gene. This CDR3 is 15 amino acids long. The CDR3 DNA sequence: TGTGCCAGCAGTTTGGGACTAGCGGCCTTCTACGAGCAGTACTTC. Protein product: CASSLGLAAFYEQYF.

V and J are TRBV5-3 and TRBJ1-6; D uncertain. TRBV5-3 is an ORF for which the function is uncertain. Trimming stripped 3 bases from V and 8 bases from J, with 15 bases between. The CDR3 loop spans 15 amino acids. The CDR3 spells CARSSVSAEDSPLHF. CDR3 nucleotides: TGTGCCAGAAGCTCCGTGTCGGCTGAAGATTCACCCCTCCACTTT.

The table lists this clonotype with a few counts. The CDR3 loop reads CASSEYRREPNYGYTF. The CDR3 DNA is TGTGCCAGCAGTGAATATAGGAGGGAACCTAACTATGGCTACACCTTC. This chain uses TRBV25-1 with TRBJ1-2; no definite D call. CDR1 is MGHDK, CDR2 SYGVNS, per germline. The CDR3 consists of 16 residues. The ends were cut back, 0 bases at V and 0 bases at J, with 11 bases in the middle.

This chain joins TRBV6-1 and TRBJ2-1; the D call may be TRBD1 or TRBD2 (6 bases each). V shed 5 bases and J shed 8 bases, with 19 bases lying between them. Germline-derived CDR1 and CDR2 are MNHNS and SASEGT. The CDR3 has 15 residues. CDR3 protein: CASSNLPGAGHEQFF. The CDR3 nucleotides read TGTGCCAGCAGTAACCTTCCAGGGGCGGGACATGAGCAGTTCTTC.

J is TRBJ2-3 and V is TRBV19; D remains unclear. V dropped 1 base and J dropped 1 base, with 3 bases sitting between them. Germline CDR1 is LNHDA and CDR2 is SQIVND (reference sequence). CDR3 length equals 13 residues. The CDR3 DNA reads as TGTGCCAGTAGTATAGGGCGCACAGATACGCAGTATTTT. It specifies CASSIGRTDTQYF.

The chain has TRBV6-4 and TRBJ2-1; either TRBD1 or TRBD2 may supply D (6 bases each). Trimming shortened V by 7 bases and J by 10 bases, and 23 bases separated the two germline ends. The germline gives CDR1 MRHNA, CDR2 SNTAGT. This CDR3 is built from 15 residues. The CDR3 sequence is CASTMGQVGGGEQFF. CDR3 DNA sequence: TGTGCCAGCACCATGGGTCAGGTGGGGGGCGGCGAGCAGTTCTTC.

This clonotype has a handful of counts. The V and J genes are TRBV15 and TRBJ1-5, with D hard to call. Trimming stripped 0 bases from V and 0 bases from J, with 12 bases between. From germline, CDR1 is LNHNV and CDR2 YYDKDF (reference sequence). This CDR3 comprises 17 residues. The CDR3 DNA follows: TGTGCCACCAGCAGAGATCAGTCCGCATATAGCAATCAGCCCCAGCATTTT. Amino acids: CATSRDQSAYSNQPQHF.

This chain links TRBV7-2 with TRBJ1-4, with D uncertain. The CDR3 totals 15 residues. Per germline, CDR1 SGHTA and CDR2 FQGNSA. The V end lost 4 bases, the J end lost 6 bases, and 15 bases lay between the germline ends. The CDR3 nucleotides are TGTGCCAGCAGCTCCAAACCTGTGGTTCATGAAAAACTGTTTTTT. It specifies CASSSKPVVHEKLFF.

The chain links TRBV28 to TRBJ1-5; maybe TRBD1 (5 bases). Deletions cut 9 bases from V and 2 bases from J, with 20 bases between. Germline CDR1 MDHEN, CDR2 SYDVKM. The CDR3 runs to 16 residues. Here the CDR3 DNA reads TGTGCCAGGGGGCTCAACGTTGGATATGGCAATCAGCCCCAGCATTTT. Translated: CARGLNVGYGNQPQHF.

The gene calls are TRBV7-8 and TRBJ2-7; D is unresolved. The V and J ends lost 7 bases and 0 bases respectively, with 13 bases between them. The CDR3 loop spans 14 amino acids. The germline V gene encodes CDR1 SGHVS and CDR2 FQNEAQ. In nucleotides, the CDR3 is TGTGCCAGCACCGTCGGGTATCTCTCCTACGAGCAGTACTTC. It specifies CASTVGYLSYEQYF.

The V call is TRBV11-3, the J call TRBJ2-1, with TRBD2 as a possible D gene (6 bases). The CDR3 totals 16 residues. Trimming removed 0 bases at V and 8 bases at J, with 17 bases between. In germline, CDR1 is SGHNT, CDR2 YENEEA. CDR3 nucleotides: TGTGCCAGCAGCTTAGACGGGCGGGATGGTTTCGATGAGCAGTTCTTC. Its protein is CASSLDGRDGFDEQFF.

The count of this clonotype is one. This chain links TRBV6-2 or TRBV6-3 with TRBJ2-1; perhaps TRBD1 as D (7 bases). CDR1 and CDR2 from the germline V gene are MNHEY and SVGEGT. V lost 6 bases, J lost 3 bases, and 12 bases lay in between. This CDR3 spans 14 amino acids. For the CDR3, the DNA is TGTGCCAGCAGGCGGGACAGCCACTACAATGAGCAGTTCTTC. It specifies CASRRDSHYNEQFF.

The V call is TRBV19, the J call TRBJ1-1; 8 positions match TRBD1. The germline V gene has CDR1 LNHDA and CDR2 SQIVND (reference sequence). The V and J ends lost 0 bases and 8 bases, in that order; junction bases with no gene match: 5. The CDR3 has 14 amino acids. In DNA, the CDR3 is TGTGCCAGTAGTATAGACAGGGGGCTCGGGGAAGCTTTCTTT. Its protein is CASSIDRGLGEAFF.

The chain uses TRBV19 and TRBJ1-5; no clear D. Trimming took off 6 bases at V and 0 bases at J, with 9 bases between the two ends. This CDR3 has 14 residues. Germline lookup yields CDR1 LNHDA and CDR2 SQIVND (reference sequence). CDR3 in DNA: TGTGCCAGTAGGAGGGAGTCTAGCAATCAGCCCCAGCATTTT. This translates into CASRRESSNQPQHF.

The chain employs TRBV20-1 and TRBJ2-7; perhaps TRBD2 as D (7 bases). The CDR3 sequence is 12 residues long. The V end lost 6 bases, the J end lost 6 bases, and 15 bases lay between the germline ends. Germline V gene lookup returns CDR1 DFQATT and CDR2 SNEGSKA (reference sequence). The CDR3 region has the DNA TGCAGTGCAGGGGGGAGGGGCGGCGAGCAGTACTTC. This sequence encodes CSAGGRGGEQYF.